This T cell receptor beta chain is from a study of T-cell reconstitution after alpha-beta-depleted transplantation in children. Unique molecular identifiers were built into the TCRbeta library. TCRdb reprocessed the PCR reads with MiXCR, giving one entry per CDR3 protein. The repertoire consists of approximately 500,000 distinct CDR3 sequences, with roughly a tenth occurring once and the leading ten covering 2% to 2.5%. Whole-study results and caveats: T-cell counts and diversity were attributed mostly to newly produced T cells one year after transplant. Expanded clones from the graft, numbering several hundred, reportedly supplied alpha-beta T cells about two months after transplant. Day-60 TCRbeta diversity that was high in some patients was derived from surviving recipient T cells and thymic progenitors.

CDR1 is SGHTA, CDR2 FQGNSA, per germline. CDR3 length: 14 amino acids. V was pared by 2 bases and J by 5 bases, with 10 bases between. This clonotype was seen at least ten times. What it binds is not known. The source of this sequence is a child aged 2 to 15 with inherited bone marrow failure, due to receive a stem cell transplant. The source was PBMCs, collected before TCRalphabeta/CD19-depleted stem cell transplant. V usage is TRBV7-2 and J usage is TRBJ2-1; D is possibly TRBD2 (6 bases). In DNA, the CDR3 is TGTGCCAGCAGCTTAACCGGGAGCGACAATGAGCAGTTCTTC. Its protein is CASSLTGSDNEQFF.